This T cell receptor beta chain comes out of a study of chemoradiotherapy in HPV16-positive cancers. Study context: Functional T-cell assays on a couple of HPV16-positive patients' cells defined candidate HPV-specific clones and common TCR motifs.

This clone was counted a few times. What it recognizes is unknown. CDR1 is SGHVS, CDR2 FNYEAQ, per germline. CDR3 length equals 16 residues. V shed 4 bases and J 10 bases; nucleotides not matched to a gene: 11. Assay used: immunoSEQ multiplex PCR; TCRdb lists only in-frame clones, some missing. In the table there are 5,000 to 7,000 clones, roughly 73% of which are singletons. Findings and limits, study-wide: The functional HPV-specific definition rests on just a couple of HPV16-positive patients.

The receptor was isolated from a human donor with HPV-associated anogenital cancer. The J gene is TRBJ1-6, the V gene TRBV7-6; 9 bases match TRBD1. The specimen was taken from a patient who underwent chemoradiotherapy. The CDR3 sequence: CASSSRKTGGGSPLHF. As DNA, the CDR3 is TGTGCCAGCAGCTCCCGAAAGACAGGGGGAGGCTCACCCCTCCACTTT.